Presented here are 17 T cell receptor beta chains from one specimen sequenced in a study of blood T cell repertoires in COVID-19. Clones were sequenced by immunoSEQ multiplex PCR, and TCRdb holds only the in-frame ones, with some missing. This sample has 95,000 to 110,000 clones, with more than 80% found just once. The sequenced sample consisted of peripheral blood. These receptors were collected from a man aged 35 to 55 with active or convalescent COVID-19.

A single count supports this clone. The rearrangement uses TRBV30 and TRBJ1-5; 7 bases fit TRBD1. The CDR3 spans 15 residues. Germline V gene lookup returns CDR1 GTSNPN and CDR2 SVGIG (reference sequence). V dropped 4 bases and J dropped 5; count of bases not matched to a gene: 11. The CDR3 bases are TGTGCCTGGACACCCGGTGGGACAGAGTATCAGCCCCAGCATTTT. Its protein is CAWTPGGTEYQPQHF.

The chain has TRBV5-1 and TRBJ2-7; TRBD2 aligns across 9 bases. Germline V gene sequence: CDR1 SGHRS, CDR2 YFSETQ. Trimming removed 0 bases from V and 5 bases from J; junction bases left unmatched: 9. This CDR3 has 16 residues. In DNA, the CDR3 is TGCGCCAGCAGCTTGGTGGGCGGGAGGGCCGCGAACGAGCAGTACTTC. This sequence encodes CASSLVGGRAANEQYF.

The V call is TRBV5-5, the J call TRBJ1-2; D is possibly TRBD1 (6 bases). The CDR3 totals 13 residues. Germline V gene lookup returns CDR1 SGHKS and CDR2 YYEKEE (reference sequence). V lost 1 base, J lost 4 bases, and 8 bases lay in between. The CDR3 here is CASSLTGPYGYTF. CDR3 sequence (DNA): TGTGCCAGCAGCTTGACAGGGCCCTATGGCTACACCTTC. The complete variable domain, with remaining parts taken from reference TRBV5-5 and TRBJ1-2, reads DAGVTQSPTHLIKTRGQQVTLRCSPISGHKSVSWYQQVLGQGPQFIFQYYEKEERGRGNFPDRFSARQFPNYSSELNVNALLLGDSALYLCASSLTGPYGYTFGSGTRLTVV.

This clone turned up a few times. The chain combines TRBV28 with TRBJ1-2; D perhaps matches TRBD1 (5 bases). The CDR3 sequence is 16 residues long. V lost 4 bases and J lost 2, with 17 bases in between. CDR1 is MDHEN and CDR2 is SYDVKM in the germline V gene. For the CDR3, the DNA is TGTGCCAGCAGTTCCTCCGGCGACAGTGTCAACTATGGCTACACCTTC. Amino acids: CASSSSGDSVNYGYTF.

The rearrangement links TRBV6-4 to TRBJ1-2; 7 positions agree with TRBD1. The CDR3 covers 15 residues. The germline CDR1 and CDR2 sequences are MRHNA and SNTAGT. V shed 2 bases and J 2 bases; nucleotides not matched to a gene: 5. The CDR3 region has the DNA TGTGCCAGCAGTGACCCCCCGACAGGGAACTATGGCTACACCTTC. Translated, it gives CASSDPPTGNYGYTF.

V is TRBV7-9 and J is TRBJ2-7, with TRBD2 identical over 7 bases. CDR1 SEHNR and CDR2 FQNEAQ come from the germline V gene (reference sequence). CDR3 size: 14 residues. Trimming removed 2 bases from V and 0 bases from J; junction bases left unmatched: 1. The CDR3 loop is CASSLLADSYEQYF. CDR3 DNA: TGTGCCAGCAGCTTACTAGCGGACTCCTACGAGCAGTACTTC.

This clone was observed a few times. The V gene is TRBV9, the J gene TRBJ1-2, with 9 bases that match TRBD1. V shed 4 bases, J shed 4 bases, and the junction held 5 bases outside the gene matches. The CDR3 extends over 14 amino acids. Per the germline V gene, CDR1 is SGDLS and CDR2 is YYNGEE. CDR3 DNA: TGTGCCAGCAGCCAAACGACAGGGGGCTATGGCTACACCTTC. Translated: CASSQTTGGYGYTF. The whole variable domain, remainder taken from reference TRBV9 and TRBJ1-2, is DSGVTQTPKHLITATGQRVTLRCSPRSGDLSVYWYQQSLDQGLQFLIQYYNGEERAKGNILERFSAQQFPDLHSELNLSSLELGDSALYFCASSQTTGGYGYTFGSGTRLTVV.

A single count supports this clone. V gene TRBV5-4 combines with J gene TRBJ1-3; 9 bases fit TRBD1. The CDR3 extends over 17 amino acids. Trimming took 4 bases from V and 4 from J; bases not matched to a gene: 12. The germline gives CDR1 SGHNT, CDR2 YYREEE (reference sequence). CDR3 sequence: CASSGGTGPTPGNTIYF. CDR3 nucleotide sequence: TGTGCCAGCAGCGGCGGGACAGGGCCGACCCCCGGAAACACCATATATTTT.

The chain combines TRBV24-1 with TRBJ1-6, with D tentatively TRBD1 (6 bases). Between the trimmed V and J ends, which lost 5 bases and 7 bases, there was a span of 11 bases. The CDR3 totals 14 residues. From germline, CDR1 is KGHDR and CDR2 SFDVKD. CDR3 DNA: TGTGCCACCAGTGCTACAGGGTGGAATTCACCCCTCCACTTT. Translation: CATSATGWNSPLHF.

This chain uses TRBV7-2 with TRBJ2-3; perhaps TRBD2 as D (5 bases). This CDR3 has 15 residues. In germline, CDR1 is SGHTA, CDR2 FQGNSA. V was clipped by 1 base and J by 5 bases, with 13 bases between them. CDR3 nucleotide sequence: TGTGCCAGCAGCTTAGGGGGTAGCGTAGGAGATACGCAGTATTTT. Its protein is CASSLGGSVGDTQYF.

Written as DNA, the CDR3 is TGTGCCTCTCGCGGATCCTATCAGCCCCAGCATTTT. This codes for CASRGSYQPQHF. The chain employs TRBV28 and TRBJ1-5; D ambiguous. Germline loops: CDR1 MDHEN, CDR2 SYDVKM. Between the trimmed V and J ends, which lost 11 bases and 5 bases, there was a span of 13 bases. The CDR3 is made up of 12 amino acids.

The J gene is TRBJ1-1, the V gene TRBV2; tentatively, D is TRBD1 (5 bases). This CDR3 spans 14 amino acids. Germline V CDR1 and CDR2: SNHLY, FYNNEI. The V end lost 7 bases, the J end lost 3 bases, and 15 bases lay between the germline ends. The CDR3 sequence: CASNQGLGDTEAFF. The DNA of the CDR3 is TGTGCCAGCAACCAAGGTTTAGGGGACACTGAAGCTTTCTTT.

The rearrangement uses TRBV5-1 and TRBJ1-4; D uncertain. Germline values: CDR1 SGHRS, CDR2 YFSETQ. Deletions cut 0 bases from V and 6 bases from J, with 9 bases between. The CDR3 totals 14 residues. The CDR3 protein is CASSLAELHEKLFF. CDR3 in DNA: TGCGCCAGCAGCTTGGCGGAGTTGCATGAAAAACTGTTTTTT.

This clone was seen more than once but under ten times. V gene TRBV28 combines with J gene TRBJ1-2, with a possible D match to TRBD1 (5 bases). This CDR3 comprises 14 residues. CDR1 MDHEN and CDR2 SYDVKM come from the germline V gene. With 10 bases removed from V and 5 bases from J, the gap between germline ends came to 20 bases. The CDR3 protein is CATSGGDLRYGYTF. The CDR3 bases are TGTGCCACCTCTGGGGGGGACCTAAGATATGGCTACACCTTC.

The rearrangement joins TRBV5-1 to TRBJ1-2, with D hard to call. V gave up 5 bases and J gave up 4 bases, with 9 bases separating them. Germline CDR1 reads SGHRS; CDR2 reads YFSETQ. The CDR3 consists of 12 residues. CDR3 nucleotide sequence: TGCGCCAGCAGTCTGGGAGCCTATGGCTACACCTTC. It specifies CASSLGAYGYTF.

This chain joins TRBV30 and TRBJ1-1; the match to TRBD1 covers 9 bases. Per germline, CDR1 GTSNPN and CDR2 SVGIG (reference sequence). The CDR3 loop spans 14 amino acids. The V gene end was trimmed by 3 bases and the J gene end by 0 bases; junction bases not matched to a gene: 2. CDR3: CAWSRQGVNTEAFF. The CDR3 nucleotides read TGTGCCTGGAGCCGACAGGGGGTGAACACTGAAGCTTTCTTT. The whole variable domain, remainder taken from reference TRBV30 and TRBJ1-1, is SQTIHQWPATLVQPVGSPLSLECTVEGTSNPNLYWYRQAAGRGLQLLFYSVGIGQISSEVPQNLSASRPQDRQFILSSKKLLLSDSGFYLCAWSRQGVNTEAFFGQGTRLTVV.

The chain is built from TRBV18 and TRBJ2-7; maybe TRBD1 (6 bases). The germline gives CDR1 KGHSH, CDR2 LQKENI. This CDR3 contains 15 residues. Trimming left V 2 bases short and J 4 bases short, with 15 bases between. DNA for the CDR3: TGTGCCAGCTCACCATCGCAGGGGTTAACTTACGAGCAGTACTTC. Protein product: CASSPSQGLTYEQYF.